Below are 8 T cell receptor beta chains sequenced from a single sample in a study of response to subunit inactivated influenza vaccine (dated by TCRdb to between 2017 and 2018). The library relied on RT-PCR. The instrument given in TCRdb is Illumina HiSeq 2500. TCRdb trimmed public reads at Q25 via fastp, called clones via MiXCR and kept in-frame beta chains. Each record represents a unique CDR3 protein, reported with the most common genes and DNA among its rows. For this sample there are some 520,000 distinct CDR3 sequences; 16% appear just once. The top ten clones comprise 2.5% to 3.5% of the sample. The specimen was CD4+ T cells sorted from PBMCs, collected approximately 25 months after vaccination. These receptors were collected from a man in his fifties or sixties who received an inactivated influenza vaccine. Donor details come from another sample of the same person, matched by shared clones.

V and J are TRBV20-1 and TRBJ1-5; D is perhaps TRBD1 (5 bases). Trimming cost V 3 bases and J 5 bases, with 11 bases left between them. The CDR3 totals 13 residues. CDR1 DFQATT and CDR2 SNEGSKA come from the germline V gene (reference sequence). The CDR3 coding sequence is TGCAGTGCTAGCGCGGGGGTTGATCAGCCCCAGCATTTT. This gives the protein CSASAGVDQPQHF.

This clonotype was seen ten or more times. The CDR3 DNA follows: TGTGCCAGCAGCGTAGAAGTAGGGCGAGGAGATACGCAGTATTTT. This sequence encodes CASSVEVGRGDTQYF. This rearrangement joins TRBV9 to TRBJ2-3; D is undetermined. The germline CDR1 and CDR2 sequences are SGDLS and YYNGEE. V was shortened by 0 bases and J by 5 bases, with 13 bases between the two germline ends. This CDR3 is 15 amino acids long. Combining the CDR3 with reference TRBV9 and TRBJ2-3 gives the whole variable domain DSGVTQTPKHLITATGQRVTLRCSPRSGDLSVYWYQQSLDQGLQFLIQYYNGEERAKGNILERFSAQQFPDLHSELNLSSLELGDSALYFCASSVEVGRGDTQYFGPGTRLTVL.

The CDR3 here is CASSLVWGRDTQYF. In DNA form, the CDR3 reads TGTGCCAGCAGCTTAGTTTGGGGGAGGGATACGCAGTATTTT. This chain connects TRBV7-2 to TRBJ2-3; maybe TRBD2 (6 bases). CDR3 length: 14 amino acids. In germline, CDR1 is SGHTA, CDR2 FQGNSA. Trimming removed 1 base at V and 6 bases at J, with 11 bases between.

The chain couples TRBV10-3 to TRBJ1-6, with no clear D. This CDR3 spans 12 amino acids. Trimming cost V 3 bases and J 15 bases, with 12 bases left between them. CDR1 is ENHRY and CDR2 is SYGVKD in the germline V gene. Written as DNA, the CDR3 is TGTGCCATCAGTGATGGGGAGTATCACCTCCACTTT. Its translation: CAISDGEYHLHF.

This clonotype was seen more than once but under ten times. The gene calls are TRBV4-3 and TRBJ1-3; D is unclear. There are 15 residues in the CDR3. Looked up from germline, CDR1 is LGHNA and CDR2 is YSLEER. Trimming removed 0 bases from V and 2 bases from J, with 8 bases in between. CDR3 region: CASSQDRFTGNTIYF. The CDR3 DNA reads TGCGCCAGCAGCCAAGATCGCTTCACTGGAAACACCATATATTTT.

The rearrangement joins TRBV20-1 to TRBJ2-5; weak D call: TRBD2 (7 bases). The CDR3 has 12 residues. Trimming removed 6 bases at V and 4 bases at J, with 12 bases between. Germline V lookup: CDR1 DFQATT, CDR2 SNEGSKA (reference sequence). DNA for the CDR3: TGCAGTGCAAACAGGGAGGGAGAGACCCAGTACTTC. It is translated as CSANREGETQYF.

The chain carries TRBV5-1 and TRBJ2-3; possible D gene TRBD1, 5 bases. CDR1 is SGHRS, CDR2 YFSETQ, per germline. Trimming cost V 4 bases and J 4 bases, with 19 bases left between them. This CDR3 has 16 amino acids. CDR3 sequence (DNA): TGCGCCAGCAGCCCAGGGTCTTCCTCTCTCGCAGATACGCAGTATTTT. This sequence encodes CASSPGSSSLADTQYF.

The chain carries TRBV4-1 and TRBJ2-1, with TRBD1 matching 7 bases. The CDR3 spans 15 residues. With V trimmed by 5 bases and J by 2 bases, 6 bases remained unmatched. CDR1 is MGHRA, CDR2 YSYEKL, per germline. CDR3 bases: TGCGCCAGCAGCAGTCAGGGGGAAGCCTACAATGAGCAGTTCTTC. Translating gives CASSSQGEAYNEQFF.